The T cell receptor beta chain under discussion was sequenced for a study of vaccination and CD4 T cells after COVID-19. Study context: Overlapping peptides of the spike proteins of SARS-CoV-2, HCoV-NL63, HCoV-OC43 and HCoV-229E were used for cell stimulation.

General study findings and limits: In convalescent patients, 304 of 307 vaccine-specific clones were spike mono-reactive. Median SARS-CoV-2-reactive clonotype numbers went up from around 21 to 38, but not significantly. Median 86.3% of reactive clones detected in convalescent patients emerged only post-vaccination.

The Oncomine TCR Beta short-read assay was applied to DNA of cultured CD4+ T cells. TCRdb recomputed calls from the PCR reads with MiXCR, one row per CDR3 protein. In the table there are more than 15,000 distinct CDR3 sequences, approximately 31% of which are singletons. This clonotype was seen a few times. The antigen remains unidentified. There are 17 residues in the CDR3. Germline CDR1 is SNHLY and CDR2 is FYNNEI. Trimming removed 8 bases from V and 10 bases from J, with 27 bases in between. Documented treatment: approximately 9-day PBMC culture with coronavirus spike peptide pools or control peptides (ViraFEST assay).

The chain couples TRBV2 to TRBJ1-6, with D possibly matching TRBD1 (6 bases). The material sequenced was cultured CD4+ T cells from blood. This sequence was found in a human donor with COVID-19. The CDR3 reads CASSQKGDSTLGSPLHF. The CDR3 DNA sequence: TGTGCCAGCTCCCAAAAGGGGGACTCCACCCTAGGGTCACCCCTCCACTTT.